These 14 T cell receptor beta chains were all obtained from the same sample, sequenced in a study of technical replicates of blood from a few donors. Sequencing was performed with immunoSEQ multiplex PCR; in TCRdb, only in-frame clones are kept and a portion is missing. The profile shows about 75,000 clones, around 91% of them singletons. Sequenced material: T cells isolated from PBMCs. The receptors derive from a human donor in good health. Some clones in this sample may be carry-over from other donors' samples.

CDR3 loop: CASSLGAAGGPLDTQYF. The CDR3 nucleotides are TGTGCCAGCAGCTTAGGGGCAGCGGGGGGGCCGTTAGATACGCAGTATTTT. The V gene is TRBV7-3, the J gene TRBJ2-3; 10 bases fit TRBD2. V trimming: 2 bases; J trimming: 5 bases; junction bases outside the gene matches: 10. This CDR3 is 17 amino acids long. Germline V gene sequence: CDR1 SGHTA, CDR2 FQGTGA.

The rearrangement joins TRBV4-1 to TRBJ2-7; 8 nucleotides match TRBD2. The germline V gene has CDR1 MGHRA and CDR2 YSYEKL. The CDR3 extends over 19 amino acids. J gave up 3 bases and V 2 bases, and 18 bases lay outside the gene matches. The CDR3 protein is CASSQNPSLLTSAIYEQYF. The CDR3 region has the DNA TGCGCCAGCAGCCAAAACCCCTCCCTTTTGACTAGCGCAATCTACGAGCAGTACTTC.

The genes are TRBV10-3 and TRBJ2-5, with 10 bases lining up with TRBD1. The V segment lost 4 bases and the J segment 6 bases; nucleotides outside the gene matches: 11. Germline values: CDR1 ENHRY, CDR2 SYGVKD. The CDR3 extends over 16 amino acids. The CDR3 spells CAISGHGTGASKTQYF. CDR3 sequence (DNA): TGTGCCATCAGTGGCCACGGGACAGGGGCAAGTAAGACCCAGTACTTC.

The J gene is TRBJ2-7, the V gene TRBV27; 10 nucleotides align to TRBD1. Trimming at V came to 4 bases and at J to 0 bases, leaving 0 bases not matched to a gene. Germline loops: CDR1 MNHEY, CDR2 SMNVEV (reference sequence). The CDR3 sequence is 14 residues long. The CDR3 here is CASSWTGGSYEQYF. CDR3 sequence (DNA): TGTGCCAGCAGTTGGACAGGGGGCTCCTACGAGCAGTACTTC.

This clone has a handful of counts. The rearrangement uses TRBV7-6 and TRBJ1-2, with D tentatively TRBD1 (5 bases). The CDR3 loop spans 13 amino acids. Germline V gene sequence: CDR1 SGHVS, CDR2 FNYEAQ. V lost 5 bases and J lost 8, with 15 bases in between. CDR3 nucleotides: TGTGCCAGCAGCCCGACAGTGGCTGGGGGCTACACCTTC. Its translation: CASSPTVAGGYTF.

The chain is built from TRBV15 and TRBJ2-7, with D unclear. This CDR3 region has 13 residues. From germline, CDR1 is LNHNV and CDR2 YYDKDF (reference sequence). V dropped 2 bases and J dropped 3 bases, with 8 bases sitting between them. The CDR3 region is CATSRSDNYEQYF. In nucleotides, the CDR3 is TGTGCCACCAGCAGATCCGACAACTACGAGCAGTACTTC.

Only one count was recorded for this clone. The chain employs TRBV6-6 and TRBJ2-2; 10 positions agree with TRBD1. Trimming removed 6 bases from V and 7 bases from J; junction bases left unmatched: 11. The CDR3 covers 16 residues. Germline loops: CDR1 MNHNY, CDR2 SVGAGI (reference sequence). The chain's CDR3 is CASSLGTGEVIGELFF. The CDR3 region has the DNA TGTGCCAGCAGCCTCGGGACAGGGGAAGTCATCGGGGAGCTGTTTTTT.

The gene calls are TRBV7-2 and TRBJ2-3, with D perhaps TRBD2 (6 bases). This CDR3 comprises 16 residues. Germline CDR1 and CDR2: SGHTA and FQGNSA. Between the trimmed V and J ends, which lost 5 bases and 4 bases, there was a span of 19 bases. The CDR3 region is CASSPTRDSQADTQYF. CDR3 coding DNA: TGTGCCAGCAGCCCCACCCGGGACTCCCAGGCAGATACGCAGTATTTT.

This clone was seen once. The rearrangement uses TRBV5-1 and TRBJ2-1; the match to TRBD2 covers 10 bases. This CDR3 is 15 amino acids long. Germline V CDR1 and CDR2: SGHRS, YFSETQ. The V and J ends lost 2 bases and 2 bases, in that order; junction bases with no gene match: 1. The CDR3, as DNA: TGCGCCAGCAGCTTTACTAGCGGGACCTACAATGAGCAGTTCTTC. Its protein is CASSFTSGTYNEQFF. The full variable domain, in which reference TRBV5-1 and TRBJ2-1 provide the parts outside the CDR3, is KAGVTQTPRYLIKTRGQQVTLSCSPISGHRSVSWYQQTPGQGLQFLFEYFSETQRNKGNFPGRFSGRQFSNSRSEMNVSTLELGDSALYLCASSFTSGTYNEQFFGPGTRLTVL.

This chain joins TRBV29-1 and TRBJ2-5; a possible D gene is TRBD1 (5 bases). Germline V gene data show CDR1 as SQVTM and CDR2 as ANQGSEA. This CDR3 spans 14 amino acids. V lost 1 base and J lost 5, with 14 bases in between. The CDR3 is CSVEGGRVGETQYF. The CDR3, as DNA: TGCAGCGTTGAAGGCGGCAGGGTCGGGGAGACCCAGTACTTC.

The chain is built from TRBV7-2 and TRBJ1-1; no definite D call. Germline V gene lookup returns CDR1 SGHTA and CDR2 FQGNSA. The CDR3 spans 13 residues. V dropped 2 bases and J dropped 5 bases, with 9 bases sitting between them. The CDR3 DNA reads TGTGCCAGCAGCTTATCCGGACTGACTGAAGCTTTCTTT. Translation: CASSLSGLTEAFF.

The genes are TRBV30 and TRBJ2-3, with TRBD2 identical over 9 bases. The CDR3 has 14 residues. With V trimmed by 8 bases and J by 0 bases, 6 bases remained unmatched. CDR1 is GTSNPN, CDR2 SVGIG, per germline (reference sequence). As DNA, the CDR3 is TGTGCCACTAAGCGGGGGGCTAGCACAGATACGCAGTATTTT. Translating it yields CATKRGASTDTQYF.

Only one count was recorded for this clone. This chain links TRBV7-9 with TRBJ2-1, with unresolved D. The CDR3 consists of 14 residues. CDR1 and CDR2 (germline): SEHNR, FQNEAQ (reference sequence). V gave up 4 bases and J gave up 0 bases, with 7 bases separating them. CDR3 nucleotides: TGTGCCAGCAGCTCCCAGTTCTCCTACAATGAGCAGTTCTTC. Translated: CASSSQFSYNEQFF.

In DNA, the CDR3 is TGTGCTAGTGCCTCGCAGACAGATACGCAGTATTTT. Amino acids: CASASQTDTQYF. The rearrangement uses TRBV12-5 and TRBJ2-3; D call uncertain. Trimming took off 7 bases at V and 3 bases at J, with 8 bases between the two ends. The CDR3 has 12 amino acids. Per the germline V gene, CDR1 is LGHNT and CDR2 is FRNRAP.